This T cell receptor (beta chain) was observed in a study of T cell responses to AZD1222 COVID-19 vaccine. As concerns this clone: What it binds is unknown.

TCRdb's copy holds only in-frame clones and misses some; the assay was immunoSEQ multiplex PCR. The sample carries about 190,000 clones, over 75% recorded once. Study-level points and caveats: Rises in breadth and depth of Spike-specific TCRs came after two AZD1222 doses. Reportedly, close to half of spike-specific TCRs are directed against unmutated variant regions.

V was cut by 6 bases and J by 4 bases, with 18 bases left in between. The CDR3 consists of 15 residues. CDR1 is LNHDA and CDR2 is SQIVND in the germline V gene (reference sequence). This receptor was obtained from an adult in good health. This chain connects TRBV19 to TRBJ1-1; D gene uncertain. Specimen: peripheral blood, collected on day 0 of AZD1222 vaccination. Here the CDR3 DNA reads TGTGCCAGTAGCGGTATCGGGTTTCCGGGCACTGAAGCTTTCTTT. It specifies CASSGIGFPGTEAFF. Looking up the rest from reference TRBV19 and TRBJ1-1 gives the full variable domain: DGGITQSPKYLFRKEGQNVTLSCEQNLNHDAMYWYRQDPGQGLRLIYYSQIVNDFQKGDIAEGYSVSREKKESFPLTVTSAQKNPTAFYLCASSGIGFPGTEAFFGQGTRLTVV.